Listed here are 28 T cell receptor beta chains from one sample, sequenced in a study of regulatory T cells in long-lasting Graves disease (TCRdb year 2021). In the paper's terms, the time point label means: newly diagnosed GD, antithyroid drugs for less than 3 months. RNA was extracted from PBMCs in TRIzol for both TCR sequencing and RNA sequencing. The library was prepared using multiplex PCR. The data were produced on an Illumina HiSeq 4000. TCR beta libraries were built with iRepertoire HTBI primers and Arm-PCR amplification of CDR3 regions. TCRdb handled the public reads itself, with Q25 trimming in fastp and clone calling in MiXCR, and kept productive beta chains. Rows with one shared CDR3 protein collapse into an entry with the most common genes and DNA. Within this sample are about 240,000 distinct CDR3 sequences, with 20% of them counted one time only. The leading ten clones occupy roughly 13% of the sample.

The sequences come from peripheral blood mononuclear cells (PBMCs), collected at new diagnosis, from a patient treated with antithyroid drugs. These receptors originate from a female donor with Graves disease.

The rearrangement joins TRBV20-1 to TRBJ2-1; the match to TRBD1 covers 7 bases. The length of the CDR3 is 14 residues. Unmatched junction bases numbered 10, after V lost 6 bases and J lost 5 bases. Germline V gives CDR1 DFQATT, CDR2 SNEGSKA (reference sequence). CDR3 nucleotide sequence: TGCAGTGCGTCACAGGGGTGGGTTGACAATGAGCAGTTCTTC. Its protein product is CSASQGWVDNEQFF.

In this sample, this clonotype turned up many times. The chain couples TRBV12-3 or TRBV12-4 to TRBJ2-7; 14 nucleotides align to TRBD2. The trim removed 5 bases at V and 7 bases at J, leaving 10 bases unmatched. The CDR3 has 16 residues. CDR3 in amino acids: CASSPRTSGRLSEQYF. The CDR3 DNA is TGTGCCAGCAGTCCGCGGACTAGCGGGAGGTTGAGTGAGCAGTACTTC.

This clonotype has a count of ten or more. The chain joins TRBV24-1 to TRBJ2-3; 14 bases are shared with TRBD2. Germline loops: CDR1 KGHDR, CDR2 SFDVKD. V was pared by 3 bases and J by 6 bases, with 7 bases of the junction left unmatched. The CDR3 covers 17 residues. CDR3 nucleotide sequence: TGTGCCACCAGTGATGCGACTAGCGGGGGGGCCTTGGATACGCAGTATTTT. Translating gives CATSDATSGGALDTQYF.

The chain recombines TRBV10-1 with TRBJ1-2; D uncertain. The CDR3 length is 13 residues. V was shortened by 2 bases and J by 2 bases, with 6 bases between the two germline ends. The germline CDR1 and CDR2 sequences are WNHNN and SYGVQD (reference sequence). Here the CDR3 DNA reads TGCGCCAGCAGTGAGACACCCAACTATGGCTACACCTTC. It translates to CASSETPNYGYTF.

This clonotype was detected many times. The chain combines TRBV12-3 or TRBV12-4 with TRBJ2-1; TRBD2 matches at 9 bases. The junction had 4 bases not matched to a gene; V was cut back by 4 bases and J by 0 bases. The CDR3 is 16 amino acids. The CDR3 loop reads CASSSSGKSSYNEQFF. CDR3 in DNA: TGTGCCAGCAGTTCTAGCGGGAAGAGCTCCTACAATGAGCAGTTCTTC.

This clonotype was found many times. The CDR3 loop is CSARVLAREQFF. Here the CDR3 DNA reads TGCAGTGCTAGAGTTCTAGCGCGGGAGCAGTTCTTC. The V call is TRBV20-1, the J call TRBJ2-1; the D gene is possibly TRBD2 (6 bases). In germline, CDR1 is DFQATT, CDR2 SNEGSKA (reference sequence). Trimming removed 1 base at V and 10 bases at J, with 11 bases between. This CDR3 comprises 12 residues.

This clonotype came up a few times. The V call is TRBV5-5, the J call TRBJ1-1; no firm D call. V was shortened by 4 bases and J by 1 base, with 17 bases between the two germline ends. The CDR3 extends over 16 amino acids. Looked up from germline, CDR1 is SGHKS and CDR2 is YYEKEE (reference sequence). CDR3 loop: CASSPRTGTQNTEAFF. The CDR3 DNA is TGTGCCAGCAGCCCGCGGACCGGCACTCAGAACACTGAAGCTTTCTTT.

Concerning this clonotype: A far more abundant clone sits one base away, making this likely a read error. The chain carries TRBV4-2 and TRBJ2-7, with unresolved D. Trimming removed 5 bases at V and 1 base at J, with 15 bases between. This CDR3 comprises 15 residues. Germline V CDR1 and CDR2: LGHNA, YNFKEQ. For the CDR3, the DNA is TGTGCCAGCAGCTTAGCTAACAAGGGATCCTACGAGCAGTACTTC. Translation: CASSLANKGSYEQYF.

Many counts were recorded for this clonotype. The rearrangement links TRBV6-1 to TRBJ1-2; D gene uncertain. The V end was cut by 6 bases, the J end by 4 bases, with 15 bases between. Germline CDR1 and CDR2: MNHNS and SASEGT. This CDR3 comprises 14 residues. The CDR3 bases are TGTGCCAGCAGCCCGGCTGCTGGAACCTATGGCTACACCTTC. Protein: CASSPAAGTYGYTF.

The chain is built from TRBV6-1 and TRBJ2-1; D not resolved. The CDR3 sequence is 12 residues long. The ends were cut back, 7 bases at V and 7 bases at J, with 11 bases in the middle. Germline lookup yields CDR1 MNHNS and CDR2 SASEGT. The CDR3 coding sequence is TGTGCCAGCACCGCGGTTGGGAATGAGCAGTTCTTC. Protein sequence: CASTAVGNEQFF.

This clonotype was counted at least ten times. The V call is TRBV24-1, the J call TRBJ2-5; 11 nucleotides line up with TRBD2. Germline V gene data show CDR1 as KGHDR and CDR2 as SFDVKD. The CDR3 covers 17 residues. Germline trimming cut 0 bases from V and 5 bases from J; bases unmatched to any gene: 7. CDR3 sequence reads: CATSDLQTASGRETQYF. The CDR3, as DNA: TGTGCCACCAGTGATTTGCAAACCGCTAGCGGGAGGGAGACCCAGTACTTC.

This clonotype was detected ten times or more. The CDR3 loop is CASSSDSQETQYF. The CDR3 coding sequence is TGTGCCAGCAGCTCGGACAGCCAAGAGACCCAGTACTTC. The gene calls are TRBV11-2 and TRBJ2-5; a possible D gene is TRBD1 (6 bases). The CDR3 runs 13 residues. V lost 4 bases, J lost 1 base, and 7 bases lay in between. The germline V gene encodes CDR1 SGHAT and CDR2 FQNNGV.

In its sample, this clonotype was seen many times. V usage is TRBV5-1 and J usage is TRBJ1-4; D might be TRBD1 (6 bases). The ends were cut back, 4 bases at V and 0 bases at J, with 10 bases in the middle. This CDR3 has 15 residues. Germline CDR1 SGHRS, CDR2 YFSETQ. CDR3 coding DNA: TGCGCCAGCAGCCGCGACAGGACAACTAATGAAAAACTGTTTTTT. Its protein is CASSRDRTTNEKLFF.

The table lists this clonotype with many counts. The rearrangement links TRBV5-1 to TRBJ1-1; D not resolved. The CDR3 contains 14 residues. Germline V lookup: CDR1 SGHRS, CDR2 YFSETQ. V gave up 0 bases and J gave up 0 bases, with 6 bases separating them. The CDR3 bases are TGCGCCAGCAGCTTGGTCGGGGTGAACACTGAAGCTTTCTTT. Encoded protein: CASSLVGVNTEAFF.

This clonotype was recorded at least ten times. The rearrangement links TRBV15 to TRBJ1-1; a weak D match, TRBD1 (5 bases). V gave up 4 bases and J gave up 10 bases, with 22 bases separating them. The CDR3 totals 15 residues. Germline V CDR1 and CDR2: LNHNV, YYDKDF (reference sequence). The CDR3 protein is CATSTPRGEEVGAFF. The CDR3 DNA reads TGTGCCACCAGCACCCCTCGGGGGGAAGAGGTTGGAGCTTTCTTT.

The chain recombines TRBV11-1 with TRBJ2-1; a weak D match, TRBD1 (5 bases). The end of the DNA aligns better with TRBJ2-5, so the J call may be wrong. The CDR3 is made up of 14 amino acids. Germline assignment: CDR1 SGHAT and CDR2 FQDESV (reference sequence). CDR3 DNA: TGTGCCAGCAGCTTTGGGGCAGATCAAGAGACCCAGTACTTC. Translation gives CASSFGADQETQYF.

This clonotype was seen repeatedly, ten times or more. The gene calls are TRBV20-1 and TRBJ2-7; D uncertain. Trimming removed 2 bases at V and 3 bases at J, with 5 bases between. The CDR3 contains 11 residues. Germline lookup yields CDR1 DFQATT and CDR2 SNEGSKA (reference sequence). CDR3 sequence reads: CSARRNYEQYF. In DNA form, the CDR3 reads TGCAGTGCTAGACGGAACTACGAGCAGTACTTC.

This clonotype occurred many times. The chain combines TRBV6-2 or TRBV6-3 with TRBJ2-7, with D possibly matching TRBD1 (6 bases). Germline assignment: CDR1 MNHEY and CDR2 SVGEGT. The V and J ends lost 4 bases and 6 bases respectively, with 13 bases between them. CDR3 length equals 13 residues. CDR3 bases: TGTGCCAGCAGTTCAGACAGGAGATTCGAGCAGTACTTC. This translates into CASSSDRRFEQYF.

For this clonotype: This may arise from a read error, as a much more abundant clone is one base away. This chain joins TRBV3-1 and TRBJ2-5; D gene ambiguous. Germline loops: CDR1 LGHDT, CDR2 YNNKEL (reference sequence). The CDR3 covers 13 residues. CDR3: CASSHRPQETRYF. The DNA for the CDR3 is TGTGCCAGCAGCCACCGACCGCAAGAGACCCGGTACTTC.

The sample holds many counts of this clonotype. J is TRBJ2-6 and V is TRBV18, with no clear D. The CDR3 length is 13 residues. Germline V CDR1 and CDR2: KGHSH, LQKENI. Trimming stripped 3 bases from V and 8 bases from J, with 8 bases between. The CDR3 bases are TGTGCCAGCTCACCGGGGTCGACCAACGTCCTGACTTTC. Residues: CASSPGSTNVLTF.

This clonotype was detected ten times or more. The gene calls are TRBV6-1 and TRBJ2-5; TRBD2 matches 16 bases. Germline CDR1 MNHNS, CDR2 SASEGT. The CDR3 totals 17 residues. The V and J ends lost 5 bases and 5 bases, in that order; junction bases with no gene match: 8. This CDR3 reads CASSPGLAGGRAETQYF. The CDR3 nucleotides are TGTGCCAGCAGTCCGGGACTAGCGGGGGGGCGAGCGGAGACCCAGTACTTC.

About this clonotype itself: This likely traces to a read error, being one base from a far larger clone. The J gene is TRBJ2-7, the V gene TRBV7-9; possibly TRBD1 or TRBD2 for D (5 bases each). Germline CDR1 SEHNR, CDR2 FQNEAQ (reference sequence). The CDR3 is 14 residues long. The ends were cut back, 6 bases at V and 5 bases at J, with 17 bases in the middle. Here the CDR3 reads CASRLRDLENEQYF. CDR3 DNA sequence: TGTGCCAGCAGGCTCCGGGACCTCGAGAACGAGCAGTACTTC.

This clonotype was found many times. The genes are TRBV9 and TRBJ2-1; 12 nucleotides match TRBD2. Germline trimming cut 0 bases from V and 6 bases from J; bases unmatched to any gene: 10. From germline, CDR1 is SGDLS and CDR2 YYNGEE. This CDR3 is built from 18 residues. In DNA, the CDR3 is TGTGCCAGCAGCGTAGAGGGTGCTAGCGGGAGGGTAGGCAATGAGCAGTTCTTC. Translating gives CASSVEGASGRVGNEQFF. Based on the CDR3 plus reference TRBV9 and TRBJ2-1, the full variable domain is DSGVTQTPKHLITATGQRVTLRCSPRSGDLSVYWYQQSLDQGLQFLIQYYNGEERAKGNILERFSAQQFPDLHSELNLSSLELGDSALYFCASSVEGASGRVGNEQFFGPGTRLTVL.

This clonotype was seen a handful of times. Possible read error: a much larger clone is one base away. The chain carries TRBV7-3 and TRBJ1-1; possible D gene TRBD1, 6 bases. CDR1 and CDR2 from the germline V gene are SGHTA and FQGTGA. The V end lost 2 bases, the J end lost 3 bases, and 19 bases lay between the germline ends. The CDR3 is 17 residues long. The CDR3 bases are TGTGCCAGCAGCTTACGGACTCCTAATAGGGGGGACACTGAAGCTTTCTTT. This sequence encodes CASSLRTPNRGDTEAFF.

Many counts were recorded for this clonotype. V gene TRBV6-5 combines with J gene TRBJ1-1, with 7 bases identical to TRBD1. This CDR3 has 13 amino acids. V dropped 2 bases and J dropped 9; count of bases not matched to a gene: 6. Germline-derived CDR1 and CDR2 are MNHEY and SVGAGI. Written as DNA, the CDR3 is TGTGCCAGCAGTTACCCTGCGACAGGGCAAGCTTTCTTT. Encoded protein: CASSYPATGQAFF.

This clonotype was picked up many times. CDR3 in DNA: TGTGCCAGCAGTCGTCCGACCGGGACTAGTAACTACGAGCAGTACTTC. Residues: CASSRPTGTSNYEQYF. The chain is built from TRBV6-2 or TRBV6-3 and TRBJ2-7, with 8 bases aligning to TRBD2. J lost 3 bases, V lost 5 bases, and 12 bases had no gene match. Germline CDR1 reads MNHEY; CDR2 reads SVGEGT. CDR3 length: 16 amino acids.

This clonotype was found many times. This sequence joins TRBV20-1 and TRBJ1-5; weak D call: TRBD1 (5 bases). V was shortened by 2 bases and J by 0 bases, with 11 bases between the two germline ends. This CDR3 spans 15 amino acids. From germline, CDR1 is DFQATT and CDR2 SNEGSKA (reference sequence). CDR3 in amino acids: CSARPYDSSNQPQHF. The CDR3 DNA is TGCAGTGCTAGACCTTACGACAGTAGCAATCAGCCCCAGCATTTT.

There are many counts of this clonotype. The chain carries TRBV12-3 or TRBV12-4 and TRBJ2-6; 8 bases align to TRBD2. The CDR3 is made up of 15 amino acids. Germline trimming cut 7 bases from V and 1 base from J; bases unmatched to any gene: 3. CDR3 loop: CASTPGGSGANVLTF. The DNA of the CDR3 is TGTGCCAGCACCCCGGGGGGGTCTGGGGCCAACGTCCTGACTTTC.